This T cell receptor beta chain was sequenced during a study of OX40 agonist ivuxolimab in advanced cancers. Study summary: Prior anti-PD-1, anti-PD-L1 or anti-CTLA-4 therapy was allowed; approximately 41% had some.

The CDR3 consists of 15 residues. Germline CDR1 LNHNV, CDR2 YYDKDF (reference sequence). V dropped 0 bases and J dropped 2 bases, with 10 bases sitting between them. Assay used: immunoSEQ multiplex PCR; TCRdb lists only in-frame clones, some missing. Among roughly 76,000 clones listed, approximately 86% were seen once. Sequencing used CD4+ or CD8+ T cells sorted from blood, obtained in a trial of the OX40 agonist ivuxolimab. The origin of this receptor is an adult with an advanced solid tumor such as melanoma, head and neck, liver or kidney cancer. The V gene is TRBV15, the J gene TRBJ2-5; D may be TRBD1 (6 bases). The CDR3 here is CATSRDRGQQETQYF. The DNA for the CDR3 is TGTGCCACCAGCAGAGATCGGGGACAACAAGAGACCCAGTACTTC. Full variable domain (remainder filled in from reference TRBV15 and TRBJ2-5): DAMVIQNPRYQVTQFGKPVTLSCSQTLNHNVMYWYQQKSSQAPKLLFHYYDKDFNNEADTPDNFQSRRPNTSFCFLDIRSPGLGDTAMYLCATSRDRGQQETQYFGPGTRLLVL.